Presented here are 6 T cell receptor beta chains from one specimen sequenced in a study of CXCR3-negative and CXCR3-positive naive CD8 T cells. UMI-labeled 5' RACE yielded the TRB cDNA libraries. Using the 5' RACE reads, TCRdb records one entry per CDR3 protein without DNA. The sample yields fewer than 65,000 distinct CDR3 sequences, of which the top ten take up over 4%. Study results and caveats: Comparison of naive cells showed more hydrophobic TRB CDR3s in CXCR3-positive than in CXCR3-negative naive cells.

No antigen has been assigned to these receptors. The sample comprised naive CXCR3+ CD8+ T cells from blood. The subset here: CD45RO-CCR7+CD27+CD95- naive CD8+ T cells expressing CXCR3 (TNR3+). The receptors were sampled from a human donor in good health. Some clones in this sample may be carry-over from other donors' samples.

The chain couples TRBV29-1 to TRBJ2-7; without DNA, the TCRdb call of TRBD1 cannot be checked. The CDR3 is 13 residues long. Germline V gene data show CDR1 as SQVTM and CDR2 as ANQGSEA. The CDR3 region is CSPPEGPLREQYF.

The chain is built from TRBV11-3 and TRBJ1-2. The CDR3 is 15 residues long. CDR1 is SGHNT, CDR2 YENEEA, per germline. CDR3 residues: CASSPYPGTLEGYTF.

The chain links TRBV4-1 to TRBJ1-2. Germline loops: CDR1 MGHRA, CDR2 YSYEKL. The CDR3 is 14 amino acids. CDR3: CASSQGAGPYGYTF.

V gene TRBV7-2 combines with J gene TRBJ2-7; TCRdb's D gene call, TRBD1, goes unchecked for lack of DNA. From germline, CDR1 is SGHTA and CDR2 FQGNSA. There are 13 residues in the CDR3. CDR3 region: CASSLATGIEQYF.

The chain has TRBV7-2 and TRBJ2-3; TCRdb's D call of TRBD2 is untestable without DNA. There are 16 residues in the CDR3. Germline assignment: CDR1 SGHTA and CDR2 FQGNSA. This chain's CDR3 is CASSLVVGGPPDTQYF.

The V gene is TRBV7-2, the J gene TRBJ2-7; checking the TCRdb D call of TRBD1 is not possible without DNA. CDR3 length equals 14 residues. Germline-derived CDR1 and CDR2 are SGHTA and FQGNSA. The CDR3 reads CASSLGDISYEQYF.